This T cell receptor beta chain was identified during a study of blood T cell repertoires in COVID-19. Study details: The United States, Italy and Spain supplied acute and convalescent COVID-19 samples. T cells, B-cell-depleted T cells, or PBMCs supplied cDNA or gDNA.

Original methodology: How many nucleated cells were present was estimated from reference gene primer amplification. Clones were sequenced by immunoSEQ multiplex PCR, and TCRdb holds only the in-frame ones, with some missing. The V and J calls and clone size were taken over from that table, and D and trimming were inferred from the DNA. The table includes 190,000 or so clones, 70% to 90% detected once. This clone appeared a single time. This CDR3 spans 16 amino acids. The germline V gene has CDR1 SGHAT and CDR2 FQNNGV. V gave up 4 bases and J gave up 3 bases; unmatched junction bases: 10. This clonotype was sampled from an elderly woman with acute or convalescent COVID-19. The source material was peripheral blood. The chain employs TRBV11-2 and TRBJ2-5; TRBD2 aligns across 8 bases. The CDR3: CASSSGLALGEETQYF. The CDR3, as DNA: TGTGCCAGCAGCTCTGGACTAGCTCTGGGGGAAGAGACCCAGTACTTC. The full variable domain, rest sourced from reference TRBV11-2 and TRBJ2-5, is EAGVAQSPRYKIIEKRQSVAFWCNPISGHATLYWYQQILGQGPKLLIQFQNNGVVDDSQLPKDRFSAERLKGVDSTLKIQPAKLEDSAVYLCASSSGLALGEETQYFGPGTRLLVL.